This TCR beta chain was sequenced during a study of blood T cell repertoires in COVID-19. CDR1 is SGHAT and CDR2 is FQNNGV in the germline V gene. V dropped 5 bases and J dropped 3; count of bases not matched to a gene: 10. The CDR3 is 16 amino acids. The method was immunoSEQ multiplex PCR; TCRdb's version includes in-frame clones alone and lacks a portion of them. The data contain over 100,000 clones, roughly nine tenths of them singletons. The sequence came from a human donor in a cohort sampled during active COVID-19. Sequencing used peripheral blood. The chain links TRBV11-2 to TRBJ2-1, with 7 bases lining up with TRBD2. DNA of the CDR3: TGTGCCAGCAGCCTCCGTGGAGCGGGGATCTACAATGAGCAGTTCTTC. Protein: CASSLRGAGIYNEQFF. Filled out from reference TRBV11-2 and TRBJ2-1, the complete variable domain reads EAGVAQSPRYKIIEKRQSVAFWCNPISGHATLYWYQQILGQGPKLLIQFQNNGVVDDSQLPKDRFSAERLKGVDSTLKIQPAKLEDSAVYLCASSLRGAGIYNEQFFGPGTRLTVL.